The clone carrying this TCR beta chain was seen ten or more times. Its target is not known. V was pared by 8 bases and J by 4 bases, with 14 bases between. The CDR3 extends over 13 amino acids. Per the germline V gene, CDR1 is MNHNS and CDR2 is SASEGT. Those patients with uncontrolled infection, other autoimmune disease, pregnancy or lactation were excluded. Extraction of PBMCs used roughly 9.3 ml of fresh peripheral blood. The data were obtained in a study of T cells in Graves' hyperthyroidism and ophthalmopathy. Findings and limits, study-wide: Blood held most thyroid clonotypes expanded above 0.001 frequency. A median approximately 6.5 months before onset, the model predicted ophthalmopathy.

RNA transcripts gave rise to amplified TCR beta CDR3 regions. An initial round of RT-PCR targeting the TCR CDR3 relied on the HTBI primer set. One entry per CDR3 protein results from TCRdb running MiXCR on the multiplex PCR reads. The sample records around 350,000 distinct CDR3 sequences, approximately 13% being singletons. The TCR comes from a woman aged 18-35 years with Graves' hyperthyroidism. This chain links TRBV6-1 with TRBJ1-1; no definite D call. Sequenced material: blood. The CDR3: CASGSWTGTEAFF. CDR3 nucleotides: TGTGCCAGCGGATCGTGGACTGGCACTGAAGCTTTCTTT.